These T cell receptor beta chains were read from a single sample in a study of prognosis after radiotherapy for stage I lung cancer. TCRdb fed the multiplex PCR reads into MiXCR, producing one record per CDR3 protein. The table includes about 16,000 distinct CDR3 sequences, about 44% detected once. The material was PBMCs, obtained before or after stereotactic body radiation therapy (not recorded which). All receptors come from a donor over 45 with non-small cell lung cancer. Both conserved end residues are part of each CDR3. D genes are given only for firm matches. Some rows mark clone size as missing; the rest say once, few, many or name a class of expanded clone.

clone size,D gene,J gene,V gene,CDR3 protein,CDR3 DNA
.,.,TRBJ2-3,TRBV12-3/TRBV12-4,CACSLAPYTQYF,TGTGCCTGCAGTTTAGCGCCATATACGCAGTATTTT
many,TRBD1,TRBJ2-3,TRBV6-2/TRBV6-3,CASSFPDGQGLYTQYF,TGTGCCAGCAGTTTCCCCGACGGACAGGGATTATATACGCAGTATTTT
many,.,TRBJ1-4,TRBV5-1,CASSLEVGAEGKLFF,TGCGCCAGCAGCTTGGAAGTCGGGGCCGAGGGAAAACTGTTTTTT
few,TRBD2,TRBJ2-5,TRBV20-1,CSPGGWETQYF,TGCAGTCCCGGGGGGTGGGAGACCCAGTACTTC
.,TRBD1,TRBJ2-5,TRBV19,CASSIRTGQETQNF,TGTGCCAGTAGTATTCGGACAGGGCAAGAGACCCAGAACTTC
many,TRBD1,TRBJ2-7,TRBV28,CASKRDRGQYEQYF,TGTGCCAGCAAACGGGACAGGGGGCAATACGAGCAGTACTTC
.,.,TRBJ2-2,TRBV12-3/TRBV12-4,CASSLVSMPGELFF,TGTGCCAGCAGTTTAGTTTCGATGCCCGGGGAGCTGTTTTTT
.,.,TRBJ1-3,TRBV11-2,CASSDWGGNTIYF,TGTGCCAGCAGCGATTGGGGCGGAAACACCATATATTTT
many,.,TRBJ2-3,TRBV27,CASSLLGDTQYF,TGTGCCAGCAGTTTATTGGGCGATACGCAGTATTTT
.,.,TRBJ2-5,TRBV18,CASSPGETQYF,TGTGCCAGCTCACCGGGGGAGACCCAGTACTTC
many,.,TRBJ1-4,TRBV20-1,CSARQALPGSNEKLFF,TGCAGTGCTCGACAGGCCCTTCCGGGGTCTAATGAAAAACTGTTTTTT
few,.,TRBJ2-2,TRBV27,CASSLGRWDTGELFF,TGTGCCAGCAGTTTAGGGCGTTGGGACACCGGGGAGCTGTTTTTT
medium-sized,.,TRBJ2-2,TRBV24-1,CATNLGGENTGELFF,TGTGCCACCAACCTCGGGGGTGAGAACACCGGGGAGCTGTTTTTT
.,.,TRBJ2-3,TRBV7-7,CASSPTGGTDTQYF,TGTGCTAGCAGCCCCACGGGGGGCACAGATACGCAGTATTTT
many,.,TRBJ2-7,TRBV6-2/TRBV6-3,CASSYPGFKRPYEQYF,TGTGCCAGCAGTTACCCTGGGTTTAAACGCCCCTACGAGCAGTACTTC
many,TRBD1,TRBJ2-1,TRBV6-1,CASTGTEKYNEQFF,TGTGCCAGCACCGGGACAGAGAAATACAATGAGCAGTTCTTC
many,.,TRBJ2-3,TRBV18,CASSPPSTDTQYF,TGTGCCAGCTCACCACCCAGCACAGATACGCAGTATTTT
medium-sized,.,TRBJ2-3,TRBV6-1,CASGGRTGTDTQYF,TGTGCCAGTGGAGGCAGAACTGGCACAGATACGCAGTATTTT
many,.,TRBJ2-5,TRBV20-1,CSARRGRAQETQYF,TGCAGTGCTAGAAGGGGCAGGGCACAAGAGACCCAGTACTTC
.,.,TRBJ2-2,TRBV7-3,CASSLFPPGELFF,TGTGCCAGCAGCTTATTTCCACCCGGGGAGCTGTTTTTT
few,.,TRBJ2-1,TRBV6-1,CARSFQRGGSRDEQFF,TGTGCCAGGTCTTTCCAGAGGGGGGGCAGTAGGGATGAGCAGTTCTTC
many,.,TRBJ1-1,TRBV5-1,CASREVNTEAFF,TGCGCCAGTCGAGAGGTAAACACTGAAGCTTTCTTT
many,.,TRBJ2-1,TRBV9,CASSPGGTPSYNEQFF,TGTGCCAGCAGCCCAGGGGGGACTCCATCCTACAATGAGCAGTTCTTC
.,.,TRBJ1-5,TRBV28,CASSFSGAQIQPQHF,TGTGCCAGCAGTTTTTCTGGGGCGCAGATTCAGCCCCAGCATTTT
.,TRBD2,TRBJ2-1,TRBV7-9,CASRRLAGGLDSSEQFF,TGTGCCAGCAGGCGACTAGCGGGGGGGCTGGATTCATCCGAGCAGTTCTTC
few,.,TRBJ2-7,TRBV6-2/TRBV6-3,CASSYLTYEQYF,TGTGCCAGCAGTTACCTCACGTACGAGCAGTACTTC
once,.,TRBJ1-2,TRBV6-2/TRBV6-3,CASTTGWGRDNYGYTF,TGTGCCAGCACCACGGGCTGGGGGCGCGATAACTATGGCTACACCTTC
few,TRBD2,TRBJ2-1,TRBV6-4,CASSDGAGVDNEQFF,TGTGCCAGCAGTGACGGTGCGGGAGTAGACAATGAGCAGTTCTTC
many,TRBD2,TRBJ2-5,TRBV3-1,CASSQGLAGGWYQETQYF,TGTGCCAGCAGCCAGGGGTTAGCGGGGGGGTGGTACCAAGAGACCCAGTACTTC
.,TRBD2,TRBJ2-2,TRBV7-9,CASSPGLVTGELFF,TGTGCCAGCAGCCCGGGACTAGTTACCGGGGAGCTGTTTTTT
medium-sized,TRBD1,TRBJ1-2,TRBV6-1,CASSEPGQGNYGYTF,TGTGCCAGCAGTGAGCCGGGACAGGGAAACTATGGCTACACCTTC
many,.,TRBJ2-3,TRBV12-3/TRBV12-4,CASSFGWGRSTDTQYF,TGTGCCAGCAGTTTCGGGTGGGGCAGGAGCACAGATACGCAGTATTTT
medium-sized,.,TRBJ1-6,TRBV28,CASSSGAGGSYNSPLHF,TGTGCCAGCAGTTCAGGGGCCGGTGGTTCCTATAATTCACCCCTCCACTTT
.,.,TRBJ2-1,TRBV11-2,CASSLVAAANEQFF,TGTGCCAGCAGCTTAGTAGCGGCAGCAAATGAGCAGTTCTTC
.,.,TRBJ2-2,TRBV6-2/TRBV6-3,CASSECSTGELFF,TGTGCCAGTAGTGAATGTAGCACCGGGGAGCTGTTTTTT
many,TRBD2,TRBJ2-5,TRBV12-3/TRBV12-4,CASSFASGGPETQYF,TGTGCCAGCAGTTTCGCTAGCGGGGGCCCTGAGACCCAGTACTTC
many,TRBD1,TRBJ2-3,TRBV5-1,CASSRKTGPSTDTQYF,TGCGCCAGCAGCAGAAAGACAGGGCCAAGCACAGATACGCAGTATTTT
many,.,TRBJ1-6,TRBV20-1,CSARETLQGDYNSPLHF,TGCAGTGCTAGAGAGACCCTCCAGGGAGACTATAATTCACCCCTCCACTTT
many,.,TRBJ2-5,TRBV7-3,CASSLGHAGWGETQYF,TGTGCCAGCAGCTTAGGGCACGCGGGGTGGGGAGAGACCCAGTACTTC
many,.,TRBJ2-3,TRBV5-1,CASSSVQTLPTDTQYF,TGCGCCAGCAGCTCAGTTCAAACCTTACCCACAGATACGCAGTATTTT
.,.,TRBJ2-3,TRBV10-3,CAISSGLSDTQYF,TGTGCCATCAGTTCCGGGCTTTCAGATACGCAGTATTTT
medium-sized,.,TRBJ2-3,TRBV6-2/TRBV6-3,CASIHGGLAGDTQYF,TGTGCCAGCATACACGGCGGGCTAGCTGGAGATACGCAGTATTTT
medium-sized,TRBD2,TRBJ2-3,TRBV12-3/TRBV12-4,CASSTGTSGPTDTQYF,TGTGCCAGCAGTACCGGGACTAGCGGGCCCACAGATACGCAGTATTTT
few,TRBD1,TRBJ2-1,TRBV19,CASSMTGPRAYEQFF,TGTGCCAGTAGTATGACAGGGCCCCGGGCATATGAGCAGTTCTTC
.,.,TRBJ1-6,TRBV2,CASSEAQGLYYNSPLHF,TGTGCCAGTAGTGAAGCGCAGGGCCTCTACTATAATTCACCCCTCCACTTT
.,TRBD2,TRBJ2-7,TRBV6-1,CASSVKRDYEQYF,TGTGCCAGCAGTGTTAAGCGGGACTACGAGCAGTACTTC
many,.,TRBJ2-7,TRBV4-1,CASSQELGYEQYF,TGCGCCAGCAGCCAGGAATTGGGCTACGAGCAGTACTTC
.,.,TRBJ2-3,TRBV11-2,CASSFTVRDTDTQYF,TGTGCCAGCAGCTTTACCGTACGGGACACAGATACGCAGTATTTT
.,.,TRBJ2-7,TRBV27,CASSPLAGAFEQYF,TGTGCCAGCAGTCCCTTGGCCGGGGCCTTCGAGCAGTACTTC
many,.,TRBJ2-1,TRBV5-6,CASSLANEQFF,TGTGCCAGCAGCTTGGCTAATGAGCAGTTCTTC